These 14 T cell receptor beta chains came from one sample sequenced in a study of sequential checkpoint blockade in melanoma. Sequenced by immunoSEQ multiplex PCR; TCRdb stores in-frame clones only, minus some. The table records more than 10,000 clones, roughly 78% of them present only once. Noted treatment: randomized to nivolumab then ipilimumab (arm A) or the reverse (arm B). The input for sequencing was CD8+ T cells sorted from blood (inferred from file names), taken from a patient given nivolumab and ipilimumab in sequence. These receptors came from a human donor with melanoma.

V and J are TRBV7-6 and TRBJ1-5, with TRBD1 matching over 9 bases. From germline, CDR1 is SGHVS and CDR2 FNYEAQ. V dropped 2 bases and J dropped 7; count of bases not matched to a gene: 9. The CDR3 covers 16 residues. The CDR3 nucleotides are TGTGCCAGCAGCTTAACCGGGACAGGGTCTTTGCAGCCCCAGCATTTT. Its translation is CASSLTGTGSLQPQHF.

The genes are TRBV4-1 and TRBJ2-5; 7 nucleotides agree with TRBD2. Germline values: CDR1 MGHRA, CDR2 YSYEKL. V shed 5 bases, J shed 3 bases, and the junction held 6 bases outside the gene matches. The CDR3 has 14 residues. DNA for the CDR3: TGCGCCAGCAGCTCCCGGACTAGAGAAGAGACCCAGTACTTC. Protein product: CASSSRTREETQYF.

DNA of the CDR3: TGTGCCAGCAGCACAGGGGTGTTCACCTACGAGCAGTACTTC. The encoded protein is CASSTGVFTYEQYF. The chain links TRBV6-1 to TRBJ2-7; 7 bases are a match to TRBD1. Germline lookup yields CDR1 MNHNS and CDR2 SASEGT. This CDR3 is built from 14 residues. Germline trimming cut 6 bases from V and 2 bases from J; bases unmatched to any gene: 7.

This clone was counted a single time. This chain links TRBV6-5 with TRBJ2-7, with 8 bases that match TRBD1. This CDR3 has 15 amino acids. V lost 8 bases, J lost 2 bases, and 11 bases stayed unmatched. Germline V gives CDR1 MNHEY, CDR2 SVGAGI. The DNA of the CDR3 is TGTGCCAGCGGCCTGGTTGGGACAGGAGCCTACGAGCAGTACTTC. This gives the protein CASGLVGTGAYEQYF.

V usage is TRBV12-5 and J usage is TRBJ1-2; a weak D match, TRBD1 (6 bases). V lost 4 bases and J 3 bases, leaving 15 bases between the germline ends. The CDR3 loop spans 15 amino acids. The germline V gene encodes CDR1 LGHNT and CDR2 FRNRAP. CDR3 sequence (DNA): TGTGCTAGTGGTTGGGGGGGCGGGGGACACTATGGCTACACCTTC. Translated: CASGWGGGGHYGYTF.

The chain combines TRBV2 with TRBJ2-7; D uncertain. Trimming stripped 2 bases from V and 7 bases from J, with 9 bases between. The length of the CDR3 is 12 residues. Germline V gives CDR1 SNHLY, CDR2 FYNNEI. The CDR3 DNA sequence: TGTGCCAGCAGTGAAATCCCTAGGGAGCAGTACTTC. This translates into CASSEIPREQYF.

The chain carries TRBV6-6 and TRBJ2-7, with D unclear. Germline V gene lookup returns CDR1 MNHNY and CDR2 SVGAGI (reference sequence). Deletions cut 0 bases from V and 3 bases from J, with 9 bases between. CDR3 length: 14 residues. The CDR3 bases are TGTGCCAGCAGTTACTCGGCCACCAACTACGAGCAGTACTTC. Amino acid sequence: CASSYSATNYEQYF.

V usage is TRBV9 and J usage is TRBJ2-5; 7 nucleotides line up with TRBD1. The CDR3 extends over 15 amino acids. CDR1 and CDR2 from the germline V gene are SGDLS and YYNGEE. Unmatched junction bases numbered 10, after V lost 3 bases and J lost 5 bases. The CDR3, as DNA: TGTGCCAGCAGCGCGTCCGGGACAGTGGGCGAGACCCAGTACTTC. This gives the protein CASSASGTVGETQYF.

The chain combines TRBV9 with TRBJ2-6, with TRBD2 as a possible D gene (5 bases). The germline V gene encodes CDR1 SGDLS and CDR2 YYNGEE. V lost 0 bases, J lost 4 bases, and 20 bases lay in between. CDR3 length: 19 amino acids. The CDR3 reads CASSVGWGTSTLGANVLTF. The CDR3 DNA reads TGTGCCAGCAGCGTAGGATGGGGAACTAGTACTCTGGGGGCCAACGTCCTGACTTTC.

Here the CDR3 DNA reads TGTGCCAGCAGCTTAGGGACAGGGGCCTACGAGCAGTACTTC. Its protein product is CASSLGTGAYEQYF. The chain recombines TRBV7-6 with TRBJ2-7; 9 bases fit TRBD1. The germline CDR1 and CDR2 sequences are SGHVS and FNYEAQ. The CDR3 covers 14 residues. V dropped 1 base and J dropped 2; count of bases not matched to a gene: 0.

In its sample, this clone was seen a few times. The chain carries TRBV4-1 and TRBJ2-1; D possibly corresponds to TRBD2 (6 bases). The germline V gene encodes CDR1 MGHRA and CDR2 YSYEKL. V lost 4 bases and J lost 14, with 12 bases in between. The CDR3 runs to 11 residues. CDR3 DNA: TGCGCCAGCAGCCTACCGGGGGTAAAGTTCTTC. It encodes CASSLPGVKFF.

The chain has TRBV5-4 and TRBJ2-1; 7 nucleotides line up with TRBD1. With 4 bases clipped from V and 10 bases from J, the junction kept 8 bases outside the gene matches. CDR1 is SGHNT, CDR2 YYREEE, per germline (reference sequence). This CDR3 has 13 residues. DNA for the CDR3: TGTGCCAGCAGCCTGACAGGGCGAGGGGAGCAGTTCTTC. This sequence encodes CASSLTGRGEQFF.

The rearrangement joins TRBV7-9 to TRBJ1-1; possible D gene TRBD1, 6 bases. This CDR3 contains 12 residues. V was shortened by 7 bases and J by 5 bases, with 11 bases between the two germline ends. From germline, CDR1 is SEHNR and CDR2 FQNEAQ (reference sequence). The chain's CDR3 is CASTITGTEAFF. The CDR3 DNA follows: TGTGCCAGCACCATCACAGGGACTGAAGCTTTCTTT.

The chain employs TRBV19 and TRBJ2-7, with 11 bases lining up with TRBD2. The CDR3 is 15 residues long. CDR1 is LNHDA and CDR2 is SQIVND in the germline V gene (reference sequence). The junction had 5 bases not matched to a gene; V was cut back by 5 bases and J by 2 bases. The DNA of the CDR3 is TGTGCCAGTAGTTTCGTAGCGGGAGGGACCTACGAGCAGTACTTC. Amino acids: CASSFVAGGTYEQYF. Combining the CDR3 with reference TRBV19 and TRBJ2-7 gives the whole variable domain DGGITQSPKYLFRKEGQNVTLSCEQNLNHDAMYWYRQDPGQGLRLIYYSQIVNDFQKGDIAEGYSVSREKKESFPLTVTSAQKNPTAFYLCASSFVAGGTYEQYFGPGTRLTVT.